Listed below are T cell receptor beta chains from one sample, sequenced in a study of identical twins. TCRdb passed the 5' RACE reads through MiXCR, listing each CDR3 protein once. The table records 1.5 million or so distinct CDR3 sequences, about 32% of them present only once. The specimen sequenced was cord blood. The origin of the receptors is a newborn girl in good health. CDR3s include the opening cysteine and the closing phenylalanine or tryptophan. The order of the fields is J gene, D gene, V gene, clone size, CDR3 protein, CDR3 DNA. A D gene is named only where the DNA matches it firmly. Clone size is shown for a subset of rows, as once, few, many or a class of expanded clone.

>TRBJ1-1|.|TRBV6-2/TRBV6-3|once
CASIGRVSNTEAFF
TGTGCCAGCATTGGCAGGGTCTCGAACACTGAAGCTTTCTTT
>TRBJ1-2|.|TRBV10-3|.
CAMQVGADGYTF
TGTGCCATGCAGGTAGGGGCGGATGGCTACACCTTC
>TRBJ2-3|.|TRBV27|few
CASSLAVAPDTQYF
TGTGCCAGCAGTTTAGCCGTGGCCCCAGATACGCAGTATTTT
>TRBJ2-1|TRBD2|TRBV25-1|few
CASSERWLAGAVQFF
TGTGCCAGCAGTGAAAGATGGCTAGCGGGGGCGGTGCAGTTCTTC
>TRBJ1-1|.|TRBV15|few
CATSQGFTEAFF
TGTGCCACCAGCCAGGGGTTCACTGAAGCTTTCTTT
>TRBJ1-5|.|TRBV5-1|.
CASSREIDQPQHF
TGCGCCAGCAGCCGGGAGATTGATCAGCCCCAGCATTTT
>TRBJ2-7|.|TRBV19|.
CASSNPGRYEQYF
TGTGCCAGTAGCAACCCCGGAAGGTACGAGCAGTACTTC
>TRBJ2-7|TRBD2|TRBV10-3|.
CAIRKEAGGFYEQYF
TGTGCCATCAGAAAGGAAGCGGGAGGGTTCTACGAGCAGTACTTC
>TRBJ2-1|.|TRBV20-1|few
CSAGNRGPYNEQFF
TGCAGCGCTGGCAACCGGGGGCCCTACAATGAGCAGTTCTTC
>TRBJ2-2|.|TRBV28|.
CASRPLRPGELFF
TGTGCCAGCAGACCCCTCAGGCCCGGGGAGCTGTTTTTT
>TRBJ2-5|.|TRBV15|.
CATSRGGDQVTQYF
TGTGCCACCAGCAGAGGTGGGGATCAAGTGACCCAGTACTTC
>TRBJ1-6|.|TRBV20-1|few
CSAKMQVLGSPLHF
TGCAGTGCTAAGATGCAGGTCCTGGGGTCACCCCTCCACTTT
>TRBJ1-3|.|TRBV12-3/TRBV12-4|.
CASSPRNTIYF
TGTGCCAGCAGCCCACGAAACACCATATATTTT
>TRBJ2-7|TRBD2|TRBV5-6|few
CASIERPGLAGYNEQYF
TGTGCCAGCATCGAACGGCCGGGACTAGCGGGCTACAATGAGCAGTACTTC
>TRBJ2-1|.|TRBV12-3/TRBV12-4|.
CASNERAGYNEQFF
TGTGCCAGCAATGAGCGGGCCGGCTACAATGAGCAGTTCTTC
>TRBJ2-5|TRBD2|TRBV4-2|.
CASNPGLAGGGSQETQYF
TGTGCCAGCAACCCGGGACTAGCGGGAGGTGGTAGCCAAGAGACCCAGTACTTC
>TRBJ1-5|TRBD1|TRBV12-3/TRBV12-4|.
CASRRRTGDSNQPQHF
TGTGCCAGCAGGCGCCGTACAGGGGATAGCAATCAGCCCCAGCATTTT
>TRBJ2-7|.|TRBV3-1|few
CASSQAVSEQYF
TGTGCCAGCAGCCAAGCAGTCTCCGAGCAGTACTTC
>TRBJ2-1|TRBD2|TRBV19|few
CASSKYETSHNEQFF
TGTGCCAGTAGTAAGTATGAGACTAGCCACAATGAGCAGTTCTTC
>TRBJ2-7|.|TRBV5-1|.
CASARPTGAYEQYF
TGCGCCAGCGCCCGGCCGACCGGAGCCTACGAGCAGTACTTC
>TRBJ2-7|TRBD2|TRBV5-1|many
CASSHGLADSYEQYF
TGCGCCAGCAGCCATGGACTAGCGGATTCCTACGAGCAGTACTTC
>TRBJ2-5|.|TRBV20-1|few
CSATGRLRETQYF
TGCAGTGCTACAGGACGGTTACGGGAGACCCAGTACTTC
>TRBJ2-5|.|TRBV5-6|.
CASSLMVPPQYF
TGTGCCAGCAGCTTGATGGTGCCTCCCCAGTACTTC
>TRBJ2-3|TRBD2|TRBV9|.
CASSLSGGGASDTQYF
TGTGCCAGCAGCCTATCGGGCGGGGGGGCGTCGGATACGCAGTATTTT
>TRBJ2-2|.|TRBV9|.
CASSQRAFSPGAGELFF
TGTGCCAGCAGCCAGAGGGCTTTTTCCCCCGGGGCCGGGGAGCTGTTTTTT
>TRBJ1-2|.|TRBV30|few
CAWSGGTGYGYTF
TGTGCCTGGAGTGGGGGAACTGGCTATGGCTACACCTTC
>TRBJ1-1|.|TRBV20-1|.
CSARVGKNTEAFF
TGCAGTGCTAGAGTAGGGAAGAACACTGAAGCTTTCTTT
>TRBJ2-7|.|TRBV3-1|.
CASSQFGLATYEQYF
TGTGCCAGCAGCCAATTTGGGCTAGCGACCTACGAGCAGTACTTC
>TRBJ2-1|.|TRBV11-2|few
CASSSLASRGNEQFF
TGTGCCAGCAGCTCGTTGGCCAGCAGGGGCAATGAGCAGTTCTTC
>TRBJ2-1|.|TRBV28|.
CASSSPWGPRNEQFF
TGTGCCAGCAGTTCCCCTTGGGGCCCGAGGAATGAGCAGTTCTTC
>TRBJ2-5|.|TRBV5-1|.
CASSQTYAASYNEQYF
TGCGCCAGCAGCCAGACTTACGCGGCCTCCTACAATGAGCAGTACTTC
>TRBJ2-7|TRBD1|TRBV6-6|.
CASRLLAGGRSYEQYF
TGTGCCAGCAGATTACTGGCAGGGGGCCGCTCCTACGAGCAGTACTTC
>TRBJ2-1|.|TRBV29-1|.
CSGAGTRYNEQFF
TGCAGCGGGGCCGGGACAAGATACAATGAGCAGTTCTTC
>TRBJ1-6|.|TRBV11-1|few
CASRPGTDYNSPLHF
TGTGCCAGCAGGCCCGGGACGGACTATAATTCACCCCTCCACTTT
>TRBJ2-7|.|TRBV27|.
CASRGVGRFLSYEQYF
TGTGCCAGCAGGGGGGTCGGCAGGTTCCTCTCCTACGAGCAGTACTTC
>TRBJ2-7|.|TRBV6-2/TRBV6-3|.
CASRTQGYEQYF
TGTGCCAGCCGAACTCAGGGCTACGAGCAGTACTTC
>TRBJ1-4|.|TRBV10-2|few
CASNRDLREKLFF
TGCGCCAGTAACAGGGACTTGCGGGAAAAACTGTTTTTT
>TRBJ2-7|TRBD2|TRBV27|.
CASSLTTSGGSYNEQYF
TGTGCCAGCAGTTTAACCACTAGCGGTGGGTCCTACAATGAGCAGTACTTC
>TRBJ2-7|TRBD2|TRBV28|many
CASIPSGSYEQYF
TGTGCCAGCATCCCTAGCGGGTCCTACGAGCAGTACTTC
>TRBJ1-5|.|TRBV20-1|.
CSAREWVNQPQHF
TGCAGTGCTAGAGAGTGGGTCAATCAGCCCCAGCATTTT
>TRBJ1-1|TRBD1|TRBV6-5|few
CASSYGSPGGTEAFF
TGTGCCAGCAGTTACGGTTCACCAGGGGGAACTGAAGCTTTCTTT
>TRBJ2-7|.|TRBV6-5|once
CASSYERFGSYEQYF
TGTGCCAGCAGTTACGAGCGATTCGGGAGCTACGAGCAGTACTTC
>TRBJ2-1|.|TRBV7-8|.
CASSLVDTLGEQFF
TGTGCCAGCAGCTTAGTAGATACGCTGGGTGAGCAGTTCTTC
>TRBJ2-7|.|TRBV27|.
CASSPVRLRGGEQYF
TGTGCCAGCAGTCCTGTACGACTTAGGGGAGGCGAGCAGTACTTC
>TRBJ2-7|.|TRBV2|few
CASTTAYEQYF
TGTGCCAGCACAACTGCCTACGAGCAGTACTTC
>TRBJ1-1|TRBD1|TRBV5-4|.
CASSGAQGDTEAFF
TGTGCCAGCAGCGGGGCTCAGGGGGACACTGAAGCTTTCTTT
>TRBJ2-1|TRBD2|TRBV20-1|.
CSARGLLADSYNEQFF
TGCAGTGCTAGAGGCTTACTAGCGGACTCCTACAATGAGCAGTTCTTC
>TRBJ1-1|.|TRBV3-1|many
CASSQGRMNTEAFF
TGTGCCAGCAGCCAAGGACGGATGAACACTGAAGCTTTCTTT
>TRBJ2-1|.|TRBV6-5|many
CASSYRGSYNEQFF
TGTGCCAGCAGCTACCGCGGGTCCTACAATGAGCAGTTCTTC
>TRBJ2-1|TRBD2|TRBV20-1|few
CSADGGAKYNEQFF
TGCAGTGCTGACGGGGGGGCTAAATACAATGAGCAGTTCTTC
>TRBJ2-3|.|TRBV10-3|many
CAISDQSTDTQYF
TGTGCCATCAGTGACCAAAGCACCGATACGCAGTATTTT
>TRBJ2-1|.|TRBV19|.
CASSPPGGTQFF
TGTGCCAGTAGTCCGCCGGGCGGGACCCAGTTCTTC
>TRBJ2-3|.|TRBV6-5|few
CATIDVGSTDTQYF
TGTGCCACCATCGACGTCGGGAGCACAGATACGCAGTATTTT
>TRBJ1-6|.|TRBV27|.
CASSLFNSPLHF
TGTGCCAGCAGTTTATTCAATTCACCCCTCCACTTT
>TRBJ1-6|.|TRBV20-1|.
CSASTVGNSPLHF
TGCAGTGCTTCGACAGTTGGGAATTCACCCCTCCACTTT
>TRBJ2-5|TRBD2|TRBV7-2|few
CASSLTSGGTQETQYF
TGTGCCAGCAGCCTGACTAGCGGGGGGACCCAAGAGACCCAGTACTTC
>TRBJ1-2|.|TRBV2|few
CASSESRSEVYGYTF
TGTGCCAGCAGTGAATCAAGGTCCGAGGTGTATGGCTACACCTTC